What follows describes a single T cell receptor beta chain. Its target is not known. The data are from a study of cytomegalovirus exposure and HLA in healthy donors. Broader study findings: Later examination showed HLA-associated TCR beta chains had greater clonal expansion than equally common others. TCR beta chains numbering some 150 were designated cytomegalovirus-associated.

The V segment lost 2 bases and the J segment 8 bases; nucleotides outside the gene matches: 8. This CDR3 is 15 amino acids long. In germline, CDR1 is SGHRS, CDR2 YFSETQ. Primers for the PCR totalled 60 Vbeta and 13 Jbeta. TCRdb's copy holds only in-frame clones and misses some; the assay was immunoSEQ multiplex PCR. The data contain 150,000 to 200,000 clones, around 77% of them singletons. This TCR was sampled from a man between 60 and 75 years old in good health and CMV-seronegative. Sequenced sample: PBMCs. This chain links TRBV5-1 with TRBJ1-4; 8 nucleotides agree with TRBD1. CDR3 residues: CASSFGQGAGEKLFF. In nucleotides, the CDR3 is TGCGCCAGCAGCTTCGGTCAGGGGGCAGGGGAAAAACTGTTTTTT.